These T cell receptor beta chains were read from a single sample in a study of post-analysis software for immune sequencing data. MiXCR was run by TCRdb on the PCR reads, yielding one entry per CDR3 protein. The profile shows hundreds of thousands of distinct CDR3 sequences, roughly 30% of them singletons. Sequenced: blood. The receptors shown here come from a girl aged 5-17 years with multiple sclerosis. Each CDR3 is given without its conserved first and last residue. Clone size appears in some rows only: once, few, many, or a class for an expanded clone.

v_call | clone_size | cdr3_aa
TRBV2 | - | ASSTGGGTDTQY
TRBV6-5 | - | ASSYSVFGSTDMQY
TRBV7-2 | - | ASRSRLGGAEAF
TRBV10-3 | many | AISELAGSYEQY
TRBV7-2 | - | VSSSEGRFNEQF
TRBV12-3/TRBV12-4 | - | ASSLNLVGRETQY
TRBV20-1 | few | SARKGETQY
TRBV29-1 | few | SVTTRVRAYTDTQY
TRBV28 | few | ASSLLWTGGSSYNEQF
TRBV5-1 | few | ASSSQRFYGYT
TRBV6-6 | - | ASSFSPGTVNTEAF
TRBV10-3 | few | AISGGGSTPDTQY
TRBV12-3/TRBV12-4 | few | ASSLGTHPKNIQY
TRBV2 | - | ASRVTVNTEAF
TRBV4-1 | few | ASSPPDRGGSSPLH
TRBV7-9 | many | ASSLSGPYNEQF
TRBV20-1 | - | SARGAGLYEQY
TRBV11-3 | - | ASSLYSGPYNEQF
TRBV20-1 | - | CARVDSSFFGYT
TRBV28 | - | ASSFRVYEQY
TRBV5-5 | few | ASSPRGLAETYSQETQY
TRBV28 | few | ASSLPLSGTALAKNIQY
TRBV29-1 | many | SVGDQNNEQF
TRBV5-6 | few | ASSEGQRYT
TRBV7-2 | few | ASSLDGETSYEQY
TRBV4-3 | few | ASSPRLAPNNEQF
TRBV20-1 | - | SARDFGQGTDTQY
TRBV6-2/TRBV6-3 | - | ASGDRVHNQPQH
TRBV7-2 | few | ASSAPAGLAGPQGEQF
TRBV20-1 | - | SAKRGTATYEQY
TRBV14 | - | ASSQITRNNEQF
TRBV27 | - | ASSLGRATKSIYGYT
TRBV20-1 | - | SALGLATDTQY
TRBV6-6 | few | ASSRGTGGGNQPQH
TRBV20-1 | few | SARDRLAGGYYEQY
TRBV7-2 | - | ASTSPNVVEQF
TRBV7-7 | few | ASSLMSTGELF
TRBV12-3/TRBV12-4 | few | ASSPYSVPDGNIQY
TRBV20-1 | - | SARDPGQWDNEQF
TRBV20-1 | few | SASFYGEDGQPQH
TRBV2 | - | ASSKGVAGGDPTDTQY
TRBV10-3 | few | AISATDRRNSYEQY
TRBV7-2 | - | ASSKNPTGASSNEQF
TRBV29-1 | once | SGGTSGGSYNEQF
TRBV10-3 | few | AIGTDEQY
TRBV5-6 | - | ASSPAGPRGETQY
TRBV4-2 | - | ASSQVGTGWTDTQY